The clone carrying this T cell receptor (beta chain) has more than one count but fewer than ten. This sample was taken from a study of T-cell reconstitution after alpha-beta-depleted transplantation in children. This CDR3 region has 13 residues. Trimming took off 10 bases at V and 1 base at J, with 13 bases between the two ends. Germline V gene lookup returns CDR1 SEHNR and CDR2 FQNEAQ (reference sequence). Using unique molecular identifiers, the investigators prepared the TCRbeta library. TCRdb independently ran MiXCR on the PCR reads; one entry per CDR3 protein. Here the sample spans around 50,000 distinct CDR3 sequences, about 50% being singletons.

The genes are TRBV7-9 and TRBJ2-5, with D perhaps given as TRBD1 or TRBD2 (6 bases each). The TCR was taken from a boy in the first two years of life with SCID, due to receive a stem cell transplant. Source: peripheral blood, taken before TCRalphabeta/CD19-depleted stem cell transplant. The CDR3 region is CATGEGGQETQYF. The CDR3 bases are TGTGCCACGGGAGAGGGGGGCCAAGAGACCCAGTACTTC.